One sample yielded the 22 T cell receptor beta chains listed below, sequenced in a study of blood T cell repertoires in COVID-19. The data were produced by immunoSEQ multiplex PCR, yet TCRdb's version contains in-frame clones alone and is incomplete. Among 250,000 to 300,000 clones listed, roughly 86% were seen once. The sequencing sample was made of PBMCs or T cells enriched from blood (not recorded which). The receptors were sampled from a woman aged 25 to 39 who had recovered from COVID-19.

This clone has only one observation. The chain employs TRBV19 and TRBJ1-2; D gene ambiguous. The V gene lost 5 bases and the J gene lost 5 bases, with 12 bases spanning the gap. The CDR3 runs to 13 residues. Germline lookup yields CDR1 LNHDA and CDR2 SQIVND (reference sequence). This CDR3 is CASSFIQNYGYTF. The CDR3 region has the DNA TGTGCCAGTAGTTTCATACAAAATTATGGCTACACCTTC.

The CDR3 sequence: CASSYFLSEQYF. CDR3 DNA sequence: TGTGCCAGCAGTTACTTTCTCTCCGAGCAGTACTTC. The chain employs TRBV6-2 or TRBV6-3 and TRBJ2-7; D gene unclear. The CDR3 has 12 residues. CDR1 and CDR2 (germline): MNHEY, SVGEGT. The V end was cut by 1 base, the J end by 6 bases, with 7 bases between.

CDR3 in amino acids: CASSETGTVSYEQYF. CDR3 nucleotide sequence: TGTGCCAGCAGCGAGACCGGGACAGTCTCCTACGAGCAGTACTTC. The rearrangement links TRBV2 to TRBJ2-7; TRBD1 agrees at 7 bases. CDR3 length: 15 residues. V was clipped by 6 bases and J by 0 bases; unmatched bases: 8. CDR1 and CDR2 from the germline V gene are SNHLY and FYNNEI.

This sequence joins TRBV4-1 and TRBJ1-6; 9 bases are shared with TRBD1. The J segment lost 7 bases and the V segment lost 4 bases, leaving 5 bases of the junction unmatched. Germline V gene lookup returns CDR1 MGHRA and CDR2 YSYEKL. The CDR3 runs to 15 residues. Here the CDR3 DNA reads TGCGCCAGCAGCCCAAGGGACAGGGACAATTCACCCCTCCACTTT. It specifies CASSPRDRDNSPLHF.

The chain couples TRBV27 to TRBJ2-1, with 7 bases that match TRBD2. This CDR3 region has 14 residues. The V gene end was trimmed by 6 bases and the J gene end by 7 bases; junction bases not matched to a gene: 9. Germline CDR1 is MNHEY and CDR2 is SMNVEV (reference sequence). The CDR3 region has the DNA TGTGCCAGCAGGGTCGGTCGGGGAGGGAATGAGCAGTTCTTC. Amino acids: CASRVGRGGNEQFF.

The genes are TRBV2 and TRBJ2-7; 8 bases are shared with TRBD1. Germline V gene lookup returns CDR1 SNHLY and CDR2 FYNNEI. Trimming removed 4 bases from V and 6 bases from J; junction bases left unmatched: 8. This CDR3 comprises 14 residues. The CDR3 sequence: CASSAGPGQAEQYF. CDR3 in DNA: TGTGCCAGCAGTGCGGGCCCGGGACAGGCCGAGCAGTACTTC.

The sample holds one count of this clone. The chain joins TRBV30 to TRBJ1-1, with TRBD1 matching 8 bases. This CDR3 comprises 14 residues. Germline CDR1 and CDR2: GTSNPN and SVGIG (reference sequence). V lost 2 bases and J lost 11; bases outside the gene matches: 13. CDR3: CAWSHGQGISWAFF. Here the CDR3 DNA reads TGTGCCTGGAGTCACGGACAGGGCATTAGCTGGGCTTTCTTT.

The chain employs TRBV4-2 and TRBJ2-1, with D perhaps TRBD2 (6 bases). The V gene lost 4 bases and the J gene lost 7 bases, with 17 bases spanning the gap. CDR1 and CDR2 from the germline V gene are LGHNA and YNFKEQ. CDR3 length: 15 residues. This CDR3 reads CASSLPGGVVNEQFF. DNA of the CDR3: TGTGCCAGCAGCCTCCCCGGGGGAGTGGTTAATGAGCAGTTCTTC.

CDR3: CATSTRGGETQYF. In DNA, the CDR3 is TGTGCCACCAGTACCAGGGGTGGAGAGACCCAGTACTTC. The V and J genes are TRBV24-1 and TRBJ2-5; TRBD1 is a possible D gene (6 bases). Germline-derived CDR1 and CDR2 are KGHDR and SFDVKD. V was clipped by 6 bases and J by 4 bases, with 11 bases between them. The CDR3 consists of 13 residues.

This chain links TRBV7-9 with TRBJ1-2, with D unclear. CDR1 is SEHNR, CDR2 FQNEAQ, per germline (reference sequence). The V end was cut by 3 bases, the J end by 6 bases, with 17 bases between. There are 15 residues in the CDR3. In DNA form, the CDR3 reads TGTGCCAGCAGCTTTCTCCCGTTGAATATAGATGGCTACACCTTC. This sequence encodes CASSFLPLNIDGYTF.

The rearrangement joins TRBV19 to TRBJ2-1; maybe TRBD2 (5 bases). V was pared by 4 bases and J by 9 bases, with 19 bases between. The CDR3 has 15 residues. CDR1 is LNHDA and CDR2 is SQIVND in the germline V gene (reference sequence). The CDR3 loop is CASSNRERDPGEQFF. In nucleotides, the CDR3 is TGTGCCAGTAGTAACCGGGAACGTGACCCAGGTGAGCAGTTCTTC. The variable domain in full, with the rest retrieved from reference TRBV19 and TRBJ2-1, is DGGITQSPKYLFRKEGQNVTLSCEQNLNHDAMYWYRQDPGQGLRLIYYSQIVNDFQKGDIAEGYSVSREKKESFPLTVTSAQKNPTAFYLCASSNRERDPGEQFFGPGTRLTVL.

In its sample, this clone was seen once. This sequence joins TRBV9 and TRBJ1-1; D may be TRBD1 (6 bases). V shed 1 base and J shed 0 bases, with 10 bases lying between them. The CDR3 runs to 15 residues. Germline-derived CDR1 and CDR2 are SGDLS and YYNGEE. The DNA for the CDR3 is TGTGCCAGCAGCGTAAACACAGGGATGAACACTGAAGCTTTCTTT. Translation gives CASSVNTGMNTEAFF.

This clone was seen just once. J is TRBJ2-2 and V is TRBV27; 7 positions agree with TRBD1. CDR3 size: 16 residues. Per the germline V gene, CDR1 is MNHEY and CDR2 is SMNVEV (reference sequence). V was pared by 5 bases and J by 1 base, with 7 bases of the junction left unmatched. CDR3 amino acids: CASSPSTGENTGELFF. Here the CDR3 DNA reads TGTGCCAGCAGTCCCTCCACAGGGGAGAACACCGGGGAGCTGTTTTTT.

V is TRBV7-6 and J is TRBJ2-5; 9 nucleotides align to TRBD2. There are 15 residues in the CDR3. The J segment lost 4 bases and the V segment lost 3 bases, leaving 6 bases of the junction unmatched. CDR1 is SGHVS, CDR2 FNYEAQ, per germline. The CDR3 nucleotides are TGTGCCAGCAGCTTGAGACTAGCGGATGGAGAGACCCAGTACTTC. The encoded protein is CASSLRLADGETQYF.

J is TRBJ1-2 and V is TRBV4-1; 8 bases are shared with TRBD1. Germline values: CDR1 MGHRA, CDR2 YSYEKL. The CDR3 extends over 18 amino acids. Losses at the gene ends were 1 base for V and 4 bases for J; bases not matched to a gene: 14. DNA of the CDR3: TGCGCCAGCAGCCAAGCTAACGGGAGGACAGGGAGCCTCTATGGCTACACCTTC. Protein sequence: CASSQANGRTGSLYGYTF.

This chain connects TRBV27 to TRBJ1-2; TRBD1 might be the D (6 bases). Between the trimmed V and J ends, which lost 2 bases and 5 bases, there was a span of 12 bases. CDR3 length: 14 residues. CDR1 and CDR2 (germline): MNHEY, SMNVEV (reference sequence). The CDR3 reads CASSLMRGGYGYTF. Written as DNA, the CDR3 is TGTGCCAGCAGTTTAATGAGGGGGGGGTATGGCTACACCTTC.

The chain recombines TRBV29-1 with TRBJ2-5; 10 bases map to TRBD1. The CDR3 sequence is 13 residues long. Germline trimming cut 6 bases from V and 4 bases from J; bases unmatched to any gene: 5. Germline V gene data show CDR1 as SQVTM and CDR2 as ANQGSEA. This chain's CDR3 is CSVPGTGVETQYF. In DNA form, the CDR3 reads TGCAGCGTACCCGGGACAGGGGTAGAGACCCAGTACTTC.

This rearrangement joins TRBV3-1 (or the pseudogene TRBV3-2) to TRBJ2-2, with a weak D call TRBD1 (5 bases). The V gene lost 6 bases and the J gene lost 7 bases, with 9 bases spanning the gap. Germline V gene sequence: CDR1 LGHDT, CDR2 YNNKEL (reference sequence). The CDR3 is 12 residues long. CDR3 sequence (DNA): TGTGCCAGCAGTCGAAGGGGCGGGGAGCTGTTTTTT. As protein: CASSRRGGELFF.

CDR3 amino acids: CASSSGLGNQPQHF. Written as DNA, the CDR3 is TGCGCCAGCAGCTCCGGGTTGGGCAATCAGCCCCAGCATTTT. This chain connects TRBV5-1 to TRBJ1-5; D not certain. Trimming pared 3 bases from V and 2 bases from J, leaving 9 bases between. CDR1 and CDR2 from the germline V gene are SGHRS and YFSETQ. The CDR3 covers 14 residues.

The V gene is TRBV7-9, the J gene TRBJ1-2; D is ambiguous. The V gene's germline CDR1 is SEHNR and CDR2 FQNEAQ (reference sequence). V was cut by 3 bases and J by 7 bases, with 12 bases left in between. The CDR3 has 13 residues. The CDR3 spells CASSFAEFGGYTF. As DNA, the CDR3 is TGTGCCAGCAGCTTCGCGGAATTCGGTGGCTACACCTTC.

A few counts support this clone. The rearrangement joins TRBV4-3 to TRBJ1-1; 8 positions match TRBD1. CDR1 is LGHNA, CDR2 YSLEER, per germline. V lost 1 base and J lost 3; bases outside the gene matches: 7. This CDR3 contains 16 residues. The CDR3 reads CASSQGVRQGYTEAFF. CDR3 in DNA: TGCGCCAGCAGCCAAGGAGTTCGACAGGGGTACACTGAAGCTTTCTTT.

This chain connects TRBV28 to TRBJ1-2; perhaps TRBD1 as D (5 bases). The V and J ends lost 8 bases and 5 bases respectively, with 15 bases between them. The CDR3 consists of 13 residues. Germline CDR1 MDHEN, CDR2 SYDVKM. The CDR3 DNA reads TGTGCCAGCCTTCAGGGACTACCATATGGCTACACCTTC. This encodes CASLQGLPYGYTF.